This is a list of T cell receptor beta chains from one sample in a study of blood T cell repertoires in COVID-19. The repertoire was sequenced with immunoSEQ multiplex PCR; TCRdb's copy has only in-frame clones and lacks some. The sample has about 18,000 clones, roughly 88% seen once; the top ten hold approximately 5%. Sequencing was done on a sample of PBMCs or T cells enriched from blood (not recorded which). These receptor sequences come from a woman aged 30 to 39 who had recovered from COVID-19. The CDR3 runs from the conserved cysteine through the conserved F or W. A D gene is named only where the DNA matches it firmly. Not every row has a clone size; where given, it reads once, few, many or a size class.

j_call | clone_size | d_call | v_call | cdr3_aa | cdr3_nt
TRBJ1-3 | NA | NA | TRBV29-1 | CSAHRVSGNTIYF | TGCAGCGCCCACAGGGTATCTGGAAACACCATATATTTT
TRBJ2-7 | NA | NA | TRBV5-4 | CASSLKGVNEQYF | TGTGCCAGCAGCTTGAAGGGAGTCAACGAGCAGTACTTC
TRBJ1-2 | once | TRBD1 | TRBV28 | CASRGTGHGYTF | TGTGCCAGCAGGGGGACAGGGCATGGCTACACCTTC
TRBJ2-7 | NA | NA | TRBV5-4 | CASSLGLSSYEQYF | TGTGCCAGCAGCTTGGGTCTGTCCTCCTACGAGCAGTACTTC
TRBJ1-2 | NA | TRBD1 | TRBV10-1 | CASSQRQGERGYTF | TGCGCCAGCAGTCAAAGACAGGGGGAGCGCGGCTACACCTTC
TRBJ1-3 | NA | NA | TRBV28 | CASSLAATSGNTIYF | TGTGCCAGCAGTTTAGCGGCCACCTCTGGAAACACCATATATTTT
TRBJ1-2 | NA | NA | TRBV25-1 | CASRELGMDGYTF | TGTGCCAGCAGGGAGCTGGGTATGGATGGCTACACCTTC
TRBJ1-2 | NA | NA | TRBV7-6 | CASSSPGGGYYGYTF | TGTGCCAGCAGCTCACCTGGGGGCGGATACTATGGCTACACCTTC
TRBJ2-1 | NA | NA | TRBV19 | CASSTEGVSYNEQFF | TGTGCCAGTAGTACCGAGGGGGTATCCTACAATGAGCAGTTCTTC
TRBJ1-1 | NA | NA | TRBV24-1 | CATSDQGQYEAFF | TGTGCCACCAGTGACCAAGGACAGTATGAAGCTTTCTTT
TRBJ2-2 | NA | NA | TRBV5-4 | CASRTRRGPGELFF | TGTGCCAGCAGAACGCGGAGGGGGCCCGGGGAGCTGTTTTTT
TRBJ1-5 | NA | TRBD1 | TRBV27 | CASSPIRQGIDQPQHF | TGTGCCAGCAGTCCCATCCGACAGGGTATAGATCAGCCCCAGCATTTT